The 32 T cell receptor beta chains reported below all come from one sample, sequenced in a study of blood T cells in healthy people across ages. The authors ran a second PCR of about 7 to 12 cycles using a sample-barcoded 5' primer and a J-beta primer mix. Via MiXCR, TCRdb re-called the 5' RACE reads, giving one row per CDR3 protein. The sample contains 660,000 or so distinct CDR3 sequences, roughly 50% of which appear only once. Sequencing was carried out using blood. Every receptor here comes from a man aged 55 to 70 in good health.

The gene calls are TRBV20-1 and TRBJ2-3, with D tentatively TRBD2 (6 bases). V dropped 4 bases and J dropped 0 bases, with 14 bases sitting between them. The CDR3 extends over 15 amino acids. CDR1 and CDR2 (germline): DFQATT, SNEGSKA (reference sequence). The chain's CDR3 is CSANPGDVSTDTQYF. The CDR3 DNA reads as TGCAGTGCTAACCCGGGGGATGTAAGCACAGATACGCAGTATTTT.

This chain connects TRBV20-1 to TRBJ2-4; D may match TRBD1 or TRBD2 (5 bases each). The assigned J gene may be wrong: the sequence end matches TRBJ2-7 better. CDR1 and CDR2 (germline): DFQATT, SNEGSKA (reference sequence). This CDR3 is 14 amino acids long. CDR3 in DNA: TGCAGTGCTAGAGATATAAGGGGAGTGTACGAGCAGTACTTC. Translation: CSARDIRGVYEQYF.

V and J are TRBV5-1 and TRBJ1-5; 12 nucleotides line up with TRBD1. This CDR3 has 18 residues. CDR1 is SGHRS and CDR2 is YFSETQ in the germline V gene. V was clipped by 3 bases and J by 1 base; unmatched bases: 8. The DNA of the CDR3 is TGCGCCAGCAGCTGGGACAGGGGGCGCGCGGGGAGCAATCAGCCCCAGCATTTT. Amino acids: CASSWDRGRAGSNQPQHF.

The chain uses TRBV6-5 and TRBJ1-2; 11 bases agree with TRBD1. This CDR3 is built from 16 residues. Trimming cost V 4 bases and J 4 bases; bases outside gene matches: 8. Germline CDR1 reads MNHEY; CDR2 reads SVGAGI. Here the CDR3 reads CASSSRTGGATYGYTF. The DNA for the CDR3 is TGTGCCAGCAGTTCCCGGACAGGGGGCGCGACCTATGGCTACACCTTC.

The chain recombines TRBV7-2 with TRBJ1-1; 8 positions agree with TRBD1. This CDR3 is built from 17 residues. The ends lost 5 bases at V and 11 bases at J; junction bases unmatched: 22. CDR1 and CDR2 (germline): SGHTA, FQGNSA. The CDR3 nucleotides read TGTGCCAGCAGCCCCAGACCCGGGACAGGCCAACGACCCACGGCTTTCTTT. As protein: CASSPRPGTGQRPTAFF. The variable domain in full, completed from reference TRBV7-2 and TRBJ1-1, reads GAGVSQSPSNKVTEKGKDVELRCDPISGHTALYWYRQSLGQGLEFLIYFQGNSAPDKSGLPSDRFSAERTGGSVSTLTIQRTQQEDSAVYLCASSPRPGTGQRPTAFFGQGTRLTVV.

This chain connects TRBV11-2 to TRBJ2-3, with 9 nucleotides matching TRBD2. The CDR3 consists of 14 residues. Germline CDR1 reads SGHAT; CDR2 reads FQNNGV. V dropped 4 bases and J dropped 4; count of bases not matched to a gene: 3. CDR3 in amino acids: CASSYSGGADTQYF. Written as DNA, the CDR3 is TGTGCCAGCAGCTATAGCGGGGGAGCAGATACGCAGTATTTT. Full variable domain (outside the CDR3, taken from reference TRBV11-2 and TRBJ2-3): EAGVAQSPRYKIIEKRQSVAFWCNPISGHATLYWYQQILGQGPKLLIQFQNNGVVDDSQLPKDRFSAERLKGVDSTLKIQPAKLEDSAVYLCASSYSGGADTQYFGPGTRLTVL.

The chain carries TRBV28 and TRBJ2-7; TRBD2 is a possible D gene (5 bases). V gave up 7 bases and J gave up 4 bases, with 20 bases separating them. Germline V gene sequence: CDR1 MDHEN, CDR2 SYDVKM. The CDR3 contains 15 residues. CDR3 region: CASTGDLGSRYEQYF. The CDR3 DNA follows: TGTGCCAGCACCGGCGATTTGGGGAGTCGTTACGAGCAGTACTTC. The complete variable domain, with remaining parts taken from reference TRBV28 and TRBJ2-7, reads DVKVTQSSRYLVKRTGEKVFLECVQDMDHENMFWYRQDPGLGLRLIYFSYDVKMKEKGDIPEGYSVSREKKERFSLILESASTNQTSMYLCASTGDLGSRYEQYFGPGTRLTVT.

The CDR3 nucleotides are TGTGCCAGCAGCCCACAGTTTGACGCCGGCCATGGCTACACCTTC. This encodes CASSPQFDAGHGYTF. This chain joins TRBV7-9 and TRBJ1-2, with D unresolved. This CDR3 has 15 amino acids. Germline CDR1 reads SEHNR; CDR2 reads FQNEAQ (reference sequence). V shed 5 bases and J shed 6 bases, with 19 bases lying between them.

J is TRBJ2-7 and V is TRBV6-1; TRBD1 is a possible D gene (6 bases). The V gene's germline CDR1 is MNHNS and CDR2 SASEGT. The CDR3 runs to 14 residues. V was trimmed by 6 bases and J by 4 bases, leaving 16 bases between them. CDR3 DNA: TGTGCCAGCAGGAGGGGGTTACCTATGTACGAGCAGTACTTC. Residues: CASRRGLPMYEQYF.

This rearrangement joins TRBV7-2 to TRBJ1-2, with D maybe TRBD1 (6 bases). Germline V CDR1 and CDR2: SGHTA, FQGNSA. With 1 base removed from V and 4 bases from J, the gap between germline ends came to 16 bases. The CDR3 is 16 amino acids. Written as DNA, the CDR3 is TGTGCCAGCAGCTTAGGTGCCAGGGTAGGGGGCTATGGCTACACCTTC. It encodes CASSLGARVGGYGYTF.

The gene calls are TRBV9 and TRBJ1-1; possible D gene TRBD1, 5 bases. V was trimmed by 3 bases and J by 8 bases, leaving 14 bases between them. CDR1 is SGDLS and CDR2 is YYNGEE in the germline V gene. The CDR3 consists of 13 residues. The CDR3 protein is CASSETEGIEAFF. In DNA, the CDR3 is TGTGCCAGCAGCGAAACCGAGGGGATCGAAGCTTTCTTT.

The rearrangement links TRBV21-1 to TRBJ2-5. TRBV21-1 is termed a pseudogene. The CDR3 runs 14 residues. CDR3 region: CASSKQDCQETQYF. CDR3 sequence (DNA): TGTGCCAGCAGCAAACAGGATTGCCAAGAGACCCAGTACTTC.

The rearrangement uses TRBV3-1 and TRBJ2-5; weak D call: TRBD2 (6 bases). The CDR3 is 16 residues long. CDR1 is LGHDT, CDR2 YNNKEL, per germline (reference sequence). The V and J ends lost 2 bases and 11 bases respectively, with 24 bases between them. The CDR3: CASSQRGTAPYNEQYF. CDR3 DNA: TGTGCCAGCAGCCAACGCGGGACCGCCCCCTACAATGAGCAGTACTTC.

This chain joins TRBV9 and TRBJ1-4, with 9 bases identical to TRBD1. CDR3 size: 15 residues. V was clipped by 4 bases and J by 7 bases; unmatched bases: 8. Germline CDR1 SGDLS, CDR2 YYNGEE. CDR3 DNA sequence: TGTGCCAGCAGCATAAGGACAGGGGAGGGTGAAAAACTGTTTTTT. This translates into CASSIRTGEGEKLFF. Full variable domain (missing parts from reference TRBV9 and TRBJ1-4): DSGVTQTPKHLITATGQRVTLRCSPRSGDLSVYWYQQSLDQGLQFLIQYYNGEERAKGNILERFSAQQFPDLHSELNLSSLELGDSALYFCASSIRTGEGEKLFFGSGTQLSVL.

This clonotype was found many times. The V gene is TRBV4-2, the J gene TRBJ2-3; D possibly matches TRBD1 or TRBD2 (6 bases each). V was cut by 0 bases and J by 4 bases, with 20 bases left in between. The CDR3 consists of 18 residues. Germline loops: CDR1 LGHNA, CDR2 YNFKEQ. The CDR3 here is CASSQEGLYGGGSDTQYF. The CDR3 region has the DNA TGTGCCAGCAGCCAAGAAGGCCTTTACGGGGGCGGCTCAGATACGCAGTATTTT.

V gene TRBV28 combines with J gene TRBJ2-4; TRBD1 agrees at 8 bases. The assigned J gene may be wrong: the sequence end matches TRBJ2-7 better. Germline V CDR1 and CDR2: MDHEN, SYDVKM. This CDR3 spans 14 amino acids. CDR3 nucleotides: TGTGCCAGCAGTCCCGCGGACAGGGCCTACGAGCAGTACTTC. Its translation: CASSPADRAYEQYF.

CDR3: CSARGQLSGANVLTF. CDR3 DNA: TGCAGTGCTAGAGGGCAGTTGTCTGGGGCCAACGTCCTGACTTTC. The chain recombines TRBV20-1 with TRBJ2-6; D remains ambiguous. Germline V gives CDR1 DFQATT, CDR2 SNEGSKA (reference sequence). V was pared by 1 base and J by 1 base, with 8 bases between. CDR3 length equals 15 residues.

This clonotype was seen more than once but under ten times. The genes are TRBV6-5 and TRBJ2-1, with TRBD2 matching 10 bases. TRBJ2-7 matches the DNA end more closely, so the J call is doubtful. The CDR3 is made up of 16 amino acids. Germline V CDR1 and CDR2: MNHEY, SVGAGI. The CDR3 sequence is CASSYSSSGGNNEQYF. In DNA form, the CDR3 reads TGTGCCAGCAGTTACTCTTCTAGCGGGGGCAACAATGAGCAGTACTTC.

The J gene is TRBJ1-2, the V gene TRBV20-1, with unresolved D. Trimming took off 3 bases at V and 5 bases at J, with 10 bases between the two ends. Germline CDR1 is DFQATT and CDR2 is SNEGSKA (reference sequence). The CDR3 is 12 amino acids. The CDR3 coding sequence is TGCAGTGCTAGCCCCCAGTTGTATGGCTACACCTTC. Protein sequence: CSASPQLYGYTF.

The rearrangement uses TRBV2 and TRBJ2-2, with D tentatively TRBD2 (6 bases). CDR1 and CDR2 (germline): SNHLY, FYNNEI. The germline V and J ends were trimmed by 5 bases and 4 bases, with 14 bases remaining between them. This CDR3 spans 15 amino acids. The CDR3 DNA is TGTGCCAGCAGTTTCGGGCTAGCGCTCACCGGGGAGCTGTTTTTT. Its translation is CASSFGLALTGELFF.

This clonotype has only a few counts. The chain joins TRBV14 to TRBJ1-4; D is unclear. V was pared by 1 base and J by 4 bases, with 4 bases between. The length of the CDR3 is 13 residues. CDR1 and CDR2 from the germline V gene are SGHDN and FVKESK. CDR3 nucleotide sequence: TGTGCCAGCAGCCAAGTTTTTAATGAAAAACTGTTTTTT. It codes for CASSQVFNEKLFF.

This clonotype was detected a few times. V usage is TRBV28 and J usage is TRBJ1-1; 7 positions match TRBD1. Germline V gene sequence: CDR1 MDHEN, CDR2 SYDVKM. The CDR3 runs 13 residues. The V segment lost 5 bases and the J segment 8 bases; nucleotides outside the gene matches: 8. CDR3 coding DNA: TGTGCCAGCAGTGTGAGGGGACAGATAGAAGCTTTCTTT. It specifies CASSVRGQIEAFF.

The CDR3 region has the DNA TGTGCCAGCATCCGGGACAGGGGGCAAGAGACCCAGTACTTC. Translated: CASIRDRGQETQYF. V gene TRBV2 combines with J gene TRBJ2-5, with TRBD1 identical over 11 bases. This CDR3 spans 14 amino acids. The germline gives CDR1 SNHLY, CDR2 FYNNEI. With V trimmed by 7 bases and J by 2 bases, 3 bases remained unmatched. Full variable domain (remainder filled in from reference TRBV2 and TRBJ2-5): EPEVTQTPSHQVTQMGQEVILRCVPISNHLYFYWYRQILGQKVEFLVSFYNNEISEKSEIFDDQFSVERPDGSNFTLKIRSTKLEDSAMYFCASIRDRGQETQYFGPGTRLLVL.

This clonotype was recorded many times. The chain is built from TRBV5-1 and TRBJ2-2; D is perhaps TRBD1 (5 bases). Germline V gene data show CDR1 as SGHRS and CDR2 as YFSETQ. The length of the CDR3 is 14 residues. V lost 0 bases, J lost 6 bases, and 9 bases lay in between. In DNA form, the CDR3 reads TGCGCCAGCAGCTTGGCCCAGGGCCCCGGGGAGCTGTTTTTT. Encoded protein: CASSLAQGPGELFF.

The chain joins TRBV7-9 to TRBJ2-1; D is perhaps TRBD2 (5 bases). The CDR3 sequence is 14 residues long. CDR1 and CDR2 from the germline V gene are SEHNR and FQNEAQ (reference sequence). Trimming pared 4 bases from V and 7 bases from J, leaving 14 bases between. The CDR3 DNA follows: TGTGCCAGCAGCTCCGGCCTGGGCGGGAATGAGCAGTTCTTC. Translating gives CASSSGLGGNEQFF.

The V and J genes are TRBV20-1 and TRBJ2-5, with a tentative D call TRBD1 (6 bases). Trimming took off 5 bases at V and 1 base at J, with 8 bases between the two ends. Germline lookup yields CDR1 DFQATT and CDR2 SNEGSKA (reference sequence). This CDR3 region has 12 residues. The CDR3 loop is CSALDSQETQYF. CDR3 sequence (DNA): TGCAGTGCTTTGGACAGCCAAGAGACCCAGTACTTC.

This chain connects TRBV5-1 to TRBJ2-5; 9 nucleotides align to TRBD1. This CDR3 has 15 residues. After removal of 4 bases from V and 4 bases from J, the junction contained 8 bases not matched to a gene. The V gene's germline CDR1 is SGHRS and CDR2 YFSETQ. The CDR3 DNA follows: TGCGCCAGCAGCGAAACGACAGGGGGTTTAGAGACCCAGTACTTC. Protein: CASSETTGGLETQYF.

The chain combines TRBV2 with TRBJ1-2, with 7 bases matching TRBD1. V lost 7 bases to trimming and J lost 0 bases; unmatched junction nucleotides: 5. CDR1 SNHLY and CDR2 FYNNEI come from the germline V gene. The CDR3 contains 14 residues. For the CDR3, the DNA is TGTGCCAGCAAACAGGACAGGTCTAACTATGGCTACACCTTC. Protein sequence: CASKQDRSNYGYTF.

V gene TRBV7-3 combines with J gene TRBJ2-5; D not resolved. This CDR3 is 13 amino acids long. Germline V lookup: CDR1 SGHTA, CDR2 FQGTGA. V was pared by 5 bases and J by 5 bases, with 12 bases between. As DNA, the CDR3 is TGTGCCAGCAGCCTACTACTGGGGGAGACCCAGTACTTC. This sequence encodes CASSLLLGETQYF.

CDR3 in DNA: TGTGCCAGCAGCAAAACCCGGACAGCGAACACTGAAGCTTTCTTT. Protein product: CASSKTRTANTEAFF. The chain is built from TRBV7-9 and TRBJ1-1, with D possibly matching TRBD1 (6 bases). The CDR3 runs 15 residues. Germline V CDR1 and CDR2: SEHNR, FQNEAQ (reference sequence). V lost 5 bases and J 1 base, leaving 14 bases between the germline ends.

The CDR3 sequence is CASSLGQWADTQYF. In DNA form, the CDR3 reads TGCGCCAGCAGCTTGGGACAGTGGGCAGATACGCAGTATTTT. This chain uses TRBV5-1 with TRBJ2-3, with a weak D call TRBD1 (5 bases). The CDR3 extends over 14 amino acids. V lost 0 bases and J lost 4, with 9 bases in between. The germline CDR1 and CDR2 sequences are SGHRS and YFSETQ.

The genes are TRBV20-1 and TRBJ1-4; D remains ambiguous. V was pared by 4 bases and J by 6 bases, with 12 bases between. This CDR3 is 13 amino acids long. The germline gives CDR1 DFQATT, CDR2 SNEGSKA (reference sequence). CDR3 sequence: CSANDGNYEKLFF. DNA of the CDR3: TGCAGTGCTAACGACGGGAACTATGAAAAACTGTTTTTT.